The rows below give T cell receptor beta chains drawn from one sample of a study of shared clonotypes between healthy human individuals. TCRdb's copy holds only in-frame clones and misses some; the assay was immunoSEQ multiplex PCR. The profile covers about 1.5 million clones, with 98% appearing a single time and about 0.42% taken by the ten largest. The sample was naive CD4+ T cells sorted from blood. Every receptor here comes from a man younger than 40 in good health. Each CDR3 is given with its conserved first and last residue. The order of the fields is J gene, D gene, V gene, clone size, CDR3 DNA, CDR3 protein. A D gene is named only where the DNA matches it firmly. The listing skips clone size in some rows; elsewhere it reads once, few, many or a size class.

TRBJ1-5,-,TRBV2,-,TGTGCCAGCAGCCCATCCCTGTTGGGGCGTACAAATCAGCCCCAGCATTTT,CASSPSLLGRTNQPQHF
TRBJ1-1,-,TRBV30,-,TGTGCCTGGGCCAGACAGAACACTGAAGCTTTCTTT,CAWARQNTEAFF
TRBJ2-7,TRBD2,TRBV6-6,-,TGTGCCAGCAGTTATCTCAGCGGGAGTCACTCCTACGAGCAGTACTTC,CASSYLSGSHSYEQYF
TRBJ2-3,TRBD2,TRBV19,-,TGTGCCAGTAGTATCTCGCGGGAGGTCACAGATACGCAGTATTTT,CASSISREVTDTQYF
TRBJ1-1,TRBD1,TRBV29-1,-,TGCAGCGTCGGGCGGGGACAGGGGTTCACTGAAGCTTTCTTT,CSVGRGQGFTEAFF
TRBJ2-1,-,TRBV7-9,-,TGTGCCAGCAGCTTACCCGCAGGACAGAACAATGAGCAGTTCTTC,CASSLPAGQNNEQFF
TRBJ2-3,TRBD1,TRBV7-2,-,TGTGCCAGCAGCTCAGGGGGTTCAGATACGCAGTATTTT,CASSSGGSDTQYF
TRBJ2-7,-,TRBV30,-,TGTGCCTGGATCCGGGACTCCAGGGAGCAGTACTTC,CAWIRDSREQYF
TRBJ2-1,-,TRBV27,-,TGTGCCAGCAGCCGTTTCACCATATTGGACAATGAGCAGTTCTTC,CASSRFTILDNEQFF
TRBJ2-1,TRBD2,TRBV9,-,TGTGCCAGCAGCGGAGGACTAGCGGGAGTGCGGGAGCAGTTCTTC,CASSGGLAGVREQFF
TRBJ1-2,-,TRBV5-1,once,TGCGCCAGCAGCTTGCCCGGGGACGGCTACACCTTC,CASSLPGDGYTF